This paragraph covers one TCR beta chain sequence. Antigen specificity is unknown. This record comes from a study of cytomegalovirus exposure and HLA in healthy donors. Study details: An early data release held approximately 80 million unique TCRs from HLA-typed donors. Overall study findings and caveats: Several of the most significant clusters were apparently associated with common viral pathogens in a later analysis. V segments that were indistinguishable, TRBV6-2 and TRBV6-3 among them, were omitted from analysis.

The primer mix had 60 Vbeta and 13 Jbeta primers. Using immunoSEQ multiplex PCR, the repertoire was profiled, and TCRdb retains in-frame clones only, with some absent. The data hold 150,000 to 200,000 clones, with around 83% observed a single time. At collection, donors were nominally healthy, but unrecorded immune exposures were probable. Losses at the gene ends were 2 bases for V and 1 base for J; bases not matched to a gene: 4. CDR1 is SGHAT and CDR2 is FQNNGV in the germline V gene. The CDR3 totals 17 residues. The sequence derives from a man in his fifties or sixties in good health and CMV-seropositive. The source material was PBMCs. The gene calls are TRBV11-2 and TRBJ2-3, with 12 bases that match TRBD2. The CDR3 DNA sequence: TGTGCCAGCAGCTTACGACTAGCGGGAGTGGGCACAGATACGCAGTATTTT. Protein product: CASSLRLAGVGTDTQYF.